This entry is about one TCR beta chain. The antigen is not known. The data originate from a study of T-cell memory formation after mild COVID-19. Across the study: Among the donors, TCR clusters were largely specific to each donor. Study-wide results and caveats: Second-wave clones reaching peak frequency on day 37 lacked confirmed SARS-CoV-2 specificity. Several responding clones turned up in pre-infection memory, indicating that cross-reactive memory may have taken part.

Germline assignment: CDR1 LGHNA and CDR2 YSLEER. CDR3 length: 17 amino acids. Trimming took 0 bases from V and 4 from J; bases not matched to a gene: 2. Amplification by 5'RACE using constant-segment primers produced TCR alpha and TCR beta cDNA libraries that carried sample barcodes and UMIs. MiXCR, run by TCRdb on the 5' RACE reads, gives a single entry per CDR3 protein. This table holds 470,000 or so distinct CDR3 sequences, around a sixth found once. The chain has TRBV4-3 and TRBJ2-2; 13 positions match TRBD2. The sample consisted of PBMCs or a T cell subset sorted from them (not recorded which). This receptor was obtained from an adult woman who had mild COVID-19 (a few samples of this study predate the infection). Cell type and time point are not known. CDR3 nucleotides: TGCGCCAGCAGCCAAGAGGGGACTAGCGGGGTCACCGGGGAGCTGTTTTTT. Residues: CASSQEGTSGVTGELFF.